This T cell receptor beta chain was sequenced in a study of T cells in localized non-small cell lung cancer. Assay: immunoSEQ multiplex PCR; the TCRdb copy retains only in-frame clones and omits some. The table records 1,000 to 1,500 clones, more than 20% of them present only once. This CDR3 is 13 amino acids long. J lost 6 bases, V lost 4 bases, and 5 bases had no gene match. Germline lookup yields CDR1 SQVTM and CDR2 ANQGSEA. The sample consisted of lung tumor tissue, taken before any cancer treatment. This clonotype was obtained from a man between 40 and 69 years old with stage III lung adenocarcinoma. J is TRBJ2-1 and V is TRBV29-1, with 8 bases matching TRBD2. As DNA, the CDR3 is TGCAGCGTTGGGCCGGGAGGGGGCAATGAGCAGTTCTTC. Translation gives CSVGPGGGNEQFF.